The 21 T cell receptor beta chains below were found in one sample sequenced in a study of blood T cell repertoires in COVID-19. Libraries were prepared by immunoSEQ multiplex PCR; TCRdb keeps only in-frame clonotypes and omits some of them. Of more than 150,000 clones in the sample, roughly four fifths were seen once. The source material was PBMCs or T cells enriched from blood (not recorded which). The receptors originated from a man aged 35 to 55 who had recovered from COVID-19.

V and J are TRBV29-1 and TRBJ1-1, with a weak D call TRBD1 (6 bases). CDR1 and CDR2 from the germline V gene are SQVTM and ANQGSEA. This CDR3 spans 12 amino acids. With 5 bases removed from V and 3 bases from J, the gap between germline ends came to 10 bases. CDR3 nucleotides: TGCAGCGTTCAGGGGTTTTACACTGAAGCTTTCTTT. Amino acids: CSVQGFYTEAFF.

This clone was seen a single time. The gene calls are TRBV4-2 and TRBJ1-1; weak D call: TRBD1 (6 bases). Trimming pared 4 bases from V and 8 bases from J, leaving 14 bases between. The CDR3 consists of 13 residues. Germline V CDR1 and CDR2: LGHNA, YNFKEQ. CDR3 loop: CASSLQGIVEAFF. The CDR3 DNA reads TGTGCCAGCAGCCTACAGGGTATAGTAGAAGCTTTCTTT.

The genes are TRBV5-1 and TRBJ1-1; 7 nucleotides match TRBD1. V gave up 5 bases and J gave up 4 bases; unmatched junction bases: 5. Germline CDR1 SGHRS, CDR2 YFSETQ. This CDR3 region has 13 residues. CDR3 sequence reads: CASRTGVGTEAFF. CDR3 DNA sequence: TGCGCCAGCAGAACAGGGGTGGGCACTGAAGCTTTCTTT.

The chain joins TRBV6-5 to TRBJ2-7; a possible D gene is TRBD1 (6 bases). V was pared by 5 bases and J by 3 bases, with 14 bases between. CDR1 and CDR2 (germline): MNHEY, SVGAGI. CDR3 length: 14 amino acids. The CDR3 is CASSPRGFDYEQYF. CDR3 DNA sequence: TGTGCCAGCAGTCCCAGGGGATTCGACTACGAGCAGTACTTC.

The V call is TRBV2, the J call TRBJ1-2; 9 nucleotides align to TRBD1. From germline, CDR1 is SNHLY and CDR2 FYNNEI. This CDR3 comprises 12 residues. V gave up 6 bases and J gave up 7 bases; unmatched junction bases: 3. CDR3 DNA sequence: TGTGCCAGCAGGGGACAGGGCCCTGGCTACACCTTC. Its protein product is CASRGQGPGYTF.

The chain couples TRBV18 to TRBJ2-7, with D possibly TRBD2 on 6 matching bases. The length of the CDR3 is 13 residues. The V end was cut by 5 bases, the J end by 5 bases, with 13 bases between. Germline values: CDR1 KGHSH, CDR2 LQKENI. CDR3 residues: CASSATSFDEQYF. The CDR3 DNA reads as TGTGCCAGCTCAGCGACTAGTTTCGACGAGCAGTACTTC. The variable domain in full, with the rest retrieved from reference TRBV18 and TRBJ2-7, is NAGVMQNPRHLVRRRGQEARLRCSPMKGHSHVYWYRQLPEEGLKFMVYLQKENIIDESGMPKERFSAEFPKEGPSILRIQQVVRGDSAAYFCASSATSFDEQYFGPGTRLTVT.

J is TRBJ2-5 and V is TRBV2; D not certain. CDR1 and CDR2 from the germline V gene are SNHLY and FYNNEI. Trimming took off 10 bases at V and 4 bases at J, with 10 bases between the two ends. This CDR3 has 11 amino acids. CDR3 protein: CATPIGETQYF. In nucleotides, the CDR3 is TGTGCCACCCCTATCGGAGAGACCCAGTACTTC. Using reference TRBV2 and TRBJ2-5 for the parts outside the CDR3, the full variable domain is EPEVTQTPSHQVTQMGQEVILRCVPISNHLYFYWYRQILGQKVEFLVSFYNNEISEKSEIFDDQFSVERPDGSNFTLKIRSTKLEDSAMYFCATPIGETQYFGPGTRLLVL.

This clone was found a few times. The chain has TRBV7-9 and TRBJ1-1; 8 bases are a match to TRBD1. CDR3 length: 14 residues. From germline, CDR1 is SEHNR and CDR2 FQNEAQ (reference sequence). J gave up 1 base and V 6 bases, and 4 bases lay outside the gene matches. The CDR3 bases are TGTGCCAGCAGTTACGGGACAGGGAACACTGAAGCTTTCTTT. This sequence encodes CASSYGTGNTEAFF.

The chain links TRBV10-2 to TRBJ2-2, with TRBD2 identical over 8 bases. There are 15 residues in the CDR3. Germline CDR1 and CDR2: WSHSY and SAAADI. CDR3 sequence: CALGAGGANTGELFF. CDR3 bases: TGCGCACTGGGGGCGGGAGGCGCGAACACCGGGGAGCTGTTTTTT.

The rearrangement links TRBV7-3 to TRBJ2-1, with TRBD2 matching 7 bases. The V and J ends lost 0 bases and 2 bases, in that order; junction bases with no gene match: 10. Per germline, CDR1 SGHTA and CDR2 FQGTGA. The CDR3 is 18 amino acids. The CDR3 here is CASSLTAVIAGPYNEQFF. DNA of the CDR3: TGTGCCAGCAGCTTAACGGCGGTGATAGCGGGCCCCTACAATGAGCAGTTCTTC.

V gene TRBV7-9 combines with J gene TRBJ2-1; 7 bases line up with TRBD1. V lost 5 bases, J lost 9 bases, and 10 bases stayed unmatched. The V gene's germline CDR1 is SEHNR and CDR2 FQNEAQ (reference sequence). This CDR3 comprises 14 residues. The CDR3 region has the DNA TGTGCCAGCAGCCTGGGACAGTTTATTAGTGAGCAGTTCTTC. It translates to CASSLGQFISEQFF.

The chain joins TRBV3-1 (or the pseudogene TRBV3-2) to TRBJ2-3; TRBD2 aligns across 9 bases. CDR3 length equals 15 residues. V dropped 4 bases and J dropped 3; count of bases not matched to a gene: 5. Germline V gene lookup returns CDR1 LGHDT and CDR2 YNNKEL (reference sequence). CDR3 bases: TGTGCCAGCAGCCTTAGCGGGAGTTTGACAGATACGCAGTATTTT. It translates to CASSLSGSLTDTQYF.

This sequence joins TRBV15 and TRBJ2-1, with 14 bases identical to TRBD2. Germline V gives CDR1 LNHNV, CDR2 YYDKDF (reference sequence). V was clipped by 2 bases and J by 5 bases; unmatched bases: 5. The CDR3 consists of 17 residues. CDR3 nucleotides: TGTGCCACCAGCAGACGAATGGGACTAGCGGGAGACAATGAGCAGTTCTTC. This codes for CATSRRMGLAGDNEQFF.

This clone was seen a handful of times. CDR3 sequence reads: CASSESTEAFF. The CDR3 DNA reads as TGCGCCAGCAGCGAGTCCACTGAAGCTTTCTTT. The chain is built from TRBV5-1 and TRBJ1-1, with no clear D. The germline V gene encodes CDR1 SGHRS and CDR2 YFSETQ. The length of the CDR3 is 11 residues. V was trimmed by 4 bases and J by 4 bases, leaving 5 bases between them. Based on the CDR3 plus reference TRBV5-1 and TRBJ1-1, the full variable domain is KAGVTQTPRYLIKTRGQQVTLSCSPISGHRSVSWYQQTPGQGLQFLFEYFSETQRNKGNFPGRFSGRQFSNSRSEMNVSTLELGDSALYLCASSESTEAFFGQGTRLTVV.

The chain combines TRBV7-2 with TRBJ2-3; 7 bases are a match to TRBD1. CDR3 size: 13 residues. V lost 4 bases to trimming and J lost 4 bases; unmatched junction nucleotides: 2. CDR1 and CDR2 from the germline V gene are SGHTA and FQGNSA. The CDR3 is CASSYRGADTQYF. The CDR3 coding sequence is TGTGCCAGCAGCTACAGGGGCGCAGATACGCAGTATTTT.

V usage is TRBV9 and J usage is TRBJ1-1; 8 positions match TRBD1. CDR3 size: 14 residues. CDR1 and CDR2 (germline): SGDLS, YYNGEE. Trimming removed 2 bases from V and 4 bases from J; junction bases left unmatched: 4. CDR3 loop: CASSVRGRVTEAFF. The CDR3 DNA is TGTGCCAGCAGCGTCAGGGGGCGGGTCACTGAAGCTTTCTTT.

In this sample, this clone turned up a few times. The genes are TRBV9 and TRBJ1-3; 8 bases fit TRBD1. V was clipped by 4 bases and J by 3 bases; unmatched bases: 9. The CDR3 has 16 residues. The germline V gene encodes CDR1 SGDLS and CDR2 YYNGEE. The CDR3 loop is CASSPHGQGSGNTIYF. Written as DNA, the CDR3 is TGTGCCAGCAGCCCCCACGGACAGGGAAGTGGAAACACCATATATTTT.

The chain has TRBV7-9 and TRBJ1-1; the D gene is possibly TRBD1 (5 bases). CDR3 size: 17 residues. The germline gives CDR1 SEHNR, CDR2 FQNEAQ (reference sequence). The V gene lost 5 bases and the J gene lost 7 bases, with 26 bases spanning the gap. The CDR3 region is CASSPDRGGRERSEAFF. CDR3 DNA sequence: TGTGCCAGCAGCCCAGACCGGGGCGGGCGGGAACGGAGTGAAGCTTTCTTT.

The gene calls are TRBV6-5 and TRBJ1-4; D possibly corresponds to TRBD1 (5 bases). This CDR3 is 14 amino acids long. Germline values: CDR1 MNHEY, CDR2 SVGAGI. V dropped 6 bases and J dropped 5 bases, with 13 bases sitting between them. Here the CDR3 reads CASRKGVANEKLFF. The CDR3 DNA follows: TGTGCCAGCAGGAAAGGGGTTGCAAATGAAAAACTGTTTTTT.

The chain carries TRBV19 and TRBJ2-7; TRBD2 matches 10 bases. V lost 5 bases, J lost 5 bases, and 9 bases stayed unmatched. The CDR3 totals 15 residues. Germline V lookup: CDR1 LNHDA, CDR2 SQIVND (reference sequence). The CDR3: CASSGLLAGYHEQYF. CDR3 coding DNA: TGTGCCAGTAGTGGATTACTAGCGGGGTACCACGAGCAGTACTTC. Full variable domain (outside the CDR3, taken from reference TRBV19 and TRBJ2-7): DGGITQSPKYLFRKEGQNVTLSCEQNLNHDAMYWYRQDPGQGLRLIYYSQIVNDFQKGDIAEGYSVSREKKESFPLTVTSAQKNPTAFYLCASSGLLAGYHEQYFGPGTRLTVT.

The V gene is TRBV19, the J gene TRBJ2-3, with D tentatively TRBD1 (5 bases). The CDR3 contains 16 residues. Germline assignment: CDR1 LNHDA and CDR2 SQIVND (reference sequence). Trimming removed 3 bases from V and 0 bases from J, with 13 bases in between. The CDR3 nucleotides read TGTGCCAGTAGTATGGGGCTAGAGACTAGCACAGATACGCAGTATTTT. Translated, it gives CASSMGLETSTDTQYF.